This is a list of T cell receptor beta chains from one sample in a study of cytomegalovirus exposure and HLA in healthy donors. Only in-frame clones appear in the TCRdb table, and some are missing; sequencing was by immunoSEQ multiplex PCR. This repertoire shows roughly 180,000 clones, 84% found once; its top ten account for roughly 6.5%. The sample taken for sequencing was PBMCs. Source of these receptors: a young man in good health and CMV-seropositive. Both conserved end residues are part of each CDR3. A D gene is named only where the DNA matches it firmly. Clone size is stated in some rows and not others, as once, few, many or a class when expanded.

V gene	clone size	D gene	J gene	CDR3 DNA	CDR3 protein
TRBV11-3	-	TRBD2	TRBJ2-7	TGTGCCAGCAGGTTCCGGGGGGCGCGGGTAGCGGGAGTTTACGAGCAGTACTTC	CASRFRGARVAGVYEQYF
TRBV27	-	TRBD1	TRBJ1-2	TGTGCCAGCAGTCCGATGATGACAGGGGGTGGCTACACCTTC	CASSPMMTGGGYTF
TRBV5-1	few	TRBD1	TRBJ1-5	TGCGCCAGCAGCTTGTCAGACAGGGGGAATCAGCCCCAGCATTTT	CASSLSDRGNQPQHF
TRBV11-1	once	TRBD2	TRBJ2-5	TGTGCCAGCGGGAGGGCGGGGATGACGGAGACCCAGTACTTC	CASGRAGMTETQYF
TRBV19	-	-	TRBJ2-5	TGTGCCAGTAGTATAGGAGGGTTCCAAGAGACCCAGTACTTC	CASSIGGFQETQYF
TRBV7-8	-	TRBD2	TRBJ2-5	TGTGCCAGCACGGGTAGCGGGAGGGCCGAGACCCAGTACTTC	CASTGSGRAETQYF
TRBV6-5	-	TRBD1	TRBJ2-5	TGTGCCAGCAGACGACAGGGATCCCCCCAAGAGACCCAGTACTTC	CASRRQGSPQETQYF
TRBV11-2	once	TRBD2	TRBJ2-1	TGTGCCAGCAGTCCTCCGGGGGGTTCCTACAATGAGCAGTTCTTC	CASSPPGGSYNEQFF
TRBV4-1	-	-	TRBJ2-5	TGCGCCAGCAGCCAGTCAGGGCCTACGGAGACCCAGTACTTC	CASSQSGPTETQYF
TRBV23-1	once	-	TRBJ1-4	TGCGCCAGCAGACTCGGACAGCATAATGAAAAACTGTTTTTT	CASRLGQHNEKLFF
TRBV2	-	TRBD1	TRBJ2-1	TGTGCCAGCAGTGTTATTCGTGACAGGGCTTCCTACAATGAGCAGTTCTTC	CASSVIRDRASYNEQFF
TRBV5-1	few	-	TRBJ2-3	TGCGCCAGCAGCTTCGATGACTTCCCCGATACGCAGTATTTT	CASSFDDFPDTQYF
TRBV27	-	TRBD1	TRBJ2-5	TGTGCCAGCAGTTCCCCTCGGACAGGTCGAGGGGAGACCCAGTACTTC	CASSSPRTGRGETQYF
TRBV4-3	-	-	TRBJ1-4	TGCGCCAGCAATGCAGGGGCTACTAATGAAAAACTGTTTTTT	CASNAGATNEKLFF
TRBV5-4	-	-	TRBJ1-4	TGTGCCAGCAGCTTGGGGGCAGGTGAAAAACTGTTTTTT	CASSLGAGEKLFF
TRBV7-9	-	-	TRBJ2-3	TGTGCCAGCAGCCCACGGCGGCTGACCACAGATACGCAGTATTTT	CASSPRRLTTDTQYF
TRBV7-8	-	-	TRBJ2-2	TGTGCCAGCCTTCGCAGGAGGGTCACCGGGGAGCTGTTTTTT	CASLRRRVTGELFF
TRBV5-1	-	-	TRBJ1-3	TGCGCCAGCAGCTTGGATGCGGGTCTCTCTGGAAACACCATATATTTT	CASSLDAGLSGNTIYF
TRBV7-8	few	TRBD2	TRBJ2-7	TGTGCCAGCAGCCCGGCCCGGACTAGCGGAGTAGGTGAGCAGTACTTC	CASSPARTSGVGEQYF
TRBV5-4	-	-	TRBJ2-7	TGTGCCAGCAGCTTAGGACAGTTAGAGCAGTACTTC	CASSLGQLEQYF
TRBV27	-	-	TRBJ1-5	TGTGCCAGCAGTTCCCAGGGTAGCAATCAGCCCCAGCATTTT	CASSSQGSNQPQHF
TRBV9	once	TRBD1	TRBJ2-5	TGTGCCAGCAGCGAAGGACAGGGACAAGAGACCCAGTACTTC	CASSEGQGQETQYF
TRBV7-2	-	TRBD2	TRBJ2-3	TGTGCCAGCAGCTTAGCGGGGACTAGCGGGAGCTCGGCAGATACGCAGTATTTT	CASSLAGTSGSSADTQYF
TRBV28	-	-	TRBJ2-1	TGTGCCAGCAGCCTAGCGACCTCCTACAATGAGCAGTTCTTC	CASSLATSYNEQFF
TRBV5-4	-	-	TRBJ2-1	TGTGCCAGCAGCTTGGAAGGGAGAGTCTACAATGAGCAGTTCTTC	CASSLEGRVYNEQFF
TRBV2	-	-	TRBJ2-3	TGTGCCAGCAATCGGCTAGTGGCAGATACGCAGTATTTT	CASNRLVADTQYF
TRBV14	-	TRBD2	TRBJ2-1	TGTGCCAGCAGCCAAGATCTCCTAGCGGGAGGTAGTGAGCAGTTCTTC	CASSQDLLAGGSEQFF
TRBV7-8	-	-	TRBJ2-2	TGTGCCAGCAGCTTAGGGACAGCCCACAGGCGCTCCGCCGGGGAGCTGTTTTTT	CASSLGTAHRRSAGELFF
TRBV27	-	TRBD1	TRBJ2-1	TGTGCCAGCAGTTTATATGGGACAGGGGTGGGGCAGTTCTTC	CASSLYGTGVGQFF
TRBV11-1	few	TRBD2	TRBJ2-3	TGTGCCAGCAGCTCCCCCCTAGCGGGAGCAGATACGCAGTATTTT	CASSSPLAGADTQYF
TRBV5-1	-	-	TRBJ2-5	TGCGCCAGCAGCCTCCAAGAGACCCAGTACTTC	CASSLQETQYF
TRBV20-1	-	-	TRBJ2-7	TGCAGTGCCGCCGCCCGAGATGAGCAGTACTTC	CSAAARDEQYF
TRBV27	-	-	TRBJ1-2	TGTGCCAGCAGTTCCGACGGGTTTCAGAGCTACACCTTC	CASSSDGFQSYTF
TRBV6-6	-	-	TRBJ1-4	TGTGCCAGCAGTTATACCGGTAATGAAAAACTGTTTTTT	CASSYTGNEKLFF
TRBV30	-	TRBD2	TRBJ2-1	TGTGCCGGCGATACGGGACTAGCCGGAGATGAGCAGTTCTTC	CAGDTGLAGDEQFF
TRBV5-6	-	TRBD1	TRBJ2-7	TGTGCCAGCAGCTTTACAGGGGGTGAGCAGTACTTC	CASSFTGGEQYF
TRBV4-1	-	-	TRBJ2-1	TGCGCCAGCAGCCAAGTAGAGACTTCCAACAATGAGCAGTTCTTC	CASSQVETSNNEQFF
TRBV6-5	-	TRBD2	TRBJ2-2	TGTGCCAGCAGTTACGATGGGGCGGGAGCAGGCGGGGAGCTGTTTTTT	CASSYDGAGAGGELFF
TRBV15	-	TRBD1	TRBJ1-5	TGTGCCACCAGCAGATCGGACAGGGTGGGTCAGCCCCAGCATTTT	CATSRSDRVGQPQHF
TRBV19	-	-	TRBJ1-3	TGTGCCAGTAGTATTCGAGAAAGCTCTGGAAACACCATATATTTT	CASSIRESSGNTIYF
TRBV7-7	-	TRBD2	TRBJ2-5	TGTGCCAGCAGCTCCCTAGCGGCAGAGACCCAGTACTTC	CASSSLAAETQYF
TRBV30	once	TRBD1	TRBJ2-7	TGTGCCTGGAGATTGACAGGGGGCATCGAGCAGTACTTC	CAWRLTGGIEQYF
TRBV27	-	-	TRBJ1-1	TGTGCCAGCACCCTATCGAACACTGAAGCTTTCTTT	CASTLSNTEAFF
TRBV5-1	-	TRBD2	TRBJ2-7	TGCGCCAGCAGCTTACCCCGGGCTAGCGGCGAGCAGTACTTC	CASSLPRASGEQYF
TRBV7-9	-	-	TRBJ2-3	TGTGCCAGCCGTGGGAACATACAGGGGGGGACAGATACGCAGTATTTT	CASRGNIQGGTDTQYF
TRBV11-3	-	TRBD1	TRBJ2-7	TGTGCCAGCAGCGACAGGGGCAACGAGCAGTACTTC	CASSDRGNEQYF
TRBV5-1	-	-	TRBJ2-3	TGCGCCAGCAGCTTGGTTGGCACATATACAGATACGCAGTATTTT	CASSLVGTYTDTQYF
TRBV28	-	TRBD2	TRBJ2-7	TGTGCCAGCAGTCAACCGGGACTAGCGGGAGGGCAGCAGTACTTC	CASSQPGLAGGQQYF
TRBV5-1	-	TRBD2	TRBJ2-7	TGCGCCAGCAACTTGGCTACCATCGGGGGGTACGAGCAGTACTTC	CASNLATIGGYEQYF
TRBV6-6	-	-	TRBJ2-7	TGTGCCAGCAGTTACGGGGGGAGGACTGCCTACGAGCAGTACTTC	CASSYGGRTAYEQYF
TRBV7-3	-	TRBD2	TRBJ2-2	TGTGCCAGCAGCTCCATAGCGGGAGCGAGGAACACCGGGGAGCTGTTTTTT	CASSSIAGARNTGELFF